Listed here are 9 T cell receptor beta chains from one sample, sequenced in a study of T cell repertoires in cytomegalovirus infection (dated by TCRdb to the late 2010s). The instrument was an Illumina HiSeq 1500. TCRdb reworked the public reads: Q25 trimming with fastp, MiXCR clone assembly, productive beta chains retained. Identical CDR3 protein sequences are pooled into one entry, listed with their most common genes and DNA. Across this sample there are 450,000 to 550,000 distinct CDR3 sequences, with more than 15% seen only once. About 24% of the sample comes from the top ten. The specimen sequenced was CD8+ T cells from PBMCs. The receptors stem from a human donor in good health (CMV status not recorded). Some clones in this sample may be carry-over from other donors' samples.

This clonotype was detected ten times or more. The chain has TRBV11-2 and TRBJ2-3; 12 positions agree with TRBD2. The CDR3 covers 16 residues. In germline, CDR1 is SGHAT, CDR2 FQNNGV. V lost 3 bases and J lost 2; bases outside the gene matches: 3. CDR3 residues: CASSFWTSGATDTQYF. The DNA of the CDR3 is TGTGCCAGCAGCTTTTGGACTAGCGGGGCCACAGATACGCAGTATTTT.

The chain links TRBV11-2 to TRBJ2-3; D possibly corresponds to TRBD2 (7 bases). Trimming shortened V by 9 bases and J by 0 bases, and 13 bases separated the two germline ends. The CDR3 is 14 residues long. Germline V gene data show CDR1 as SGHAT and CDR2 as FQNNGV. This CDR3 is CASRGAPSTDTQYF. As DNA, the CDR3 is TGTGCCAGTCGGGGGGCCCCCAGCACAGATACGCAGTATTTT.

This clonotype has at least ten counts. The chain combines TRBV12-3 or TRBV12-4 with TRBJ2-7; TRBD2 is a possible D gene (5 bases). CDR3 size: 15 residues. V was pared by 5 bases and J by 0 bases, with 14 bases between. The CDR3 sequence is CASSDQRLPSYEQYF. CDR3 DNA sequence: TGTGCCAGCAGTGACCAGCGGTTACCCTCCTACGAGCAGTACTTC.

This clonotype was observed a few times. This chain joins TRBV20-1 and TRBJ1-1; the match to TRBD1 covers 8 bases. The junction had 21 bases not matched to a gene; V was cut back by 3 bases and J by 6 bases. CDR3 length: 18 residues. Germline CDR1 is DFQATT and CDR2 is SNEGSKA (reference sequence). Here the CDR3 reads CSARDLQGNHGQGPEAFF. The CDR3 DNA sequence: TGCAGTGCTAGGGACTTACAGGGGAACCACGGACAGGGCCCTGAAGCTTTCTTT.

The chain carries TRBV6-6 and TRBJ2-5; 10 bases match TRBD1. The V gene end was trimmed by 4 bases and the J gene end by 1 base; junction bases not matched to a gene: 0. Per the germline V gene, CDR1 is MNHNY and CDR2 is SVGAGI (reference sequence). The CDR3 spans 14 residues. This CDR3 reads CASSWTGGQETQYF. The CDR3 DNA sequence: TGTGCCAGCAGTTGGACAGGGGGCCAAGAGACCCAGTACTTC.

Only a few counts were recorded for this clonotype. The gene calls are TRBV10-2 and TRBJ1-5, with TRBD1 matching 9 bases. This CDR3 has 15 residues. CDR1 WSHSY and CDR2 SAAADI come from the germline V gene. Trimming took 7 bases from V and 5 from J; bases not matched to a gene: 9. CDR3 region: CASTTSGQGYQPQHF. CDR3 in DNA: TGCGCCAGCACCACCTCGGGACAGGGTTATCAGCCCCAGCATTTT.

This clonotype was recorded at least ten times. CDR3 in DNA: TGTGCCAGCAGCTTGGGGGGGACAGGGTTAAACGAGCAGTACTTC. This codes for CASSLGGTGLNEQYF. This chain uses TRBV5-4 with TRBJ2-7; 9 bases map to TRBD1. J gave up 5 bases and V 0 bases, and 6 bases lay outside the gene matches. The CDR3 runs to 15 residues. The V gene's germline CDR1 is SGHNT and CDR2 YYREEE (reference sequence).

There are many counts of this clonotype. The chain combines TRBV28 with TRBJ2-1; 10 bases map to TRBD2. J was trimmed by 3 bases and V by 8 bases; bases with no gene match: 4. The CDR3 is 14 amino acids. Germline CDR1 and CDR2: MDHEN and SYDVKM. CDR3: CASLLAGNYNEQFF. In DNA form, the CDR3 reads TGTGCCAGCCTACTAGCGGGAAACTACAATGAGCAGTTCTTC.

This clonotype showed up many times. This chain uses TRBV7-8 with TRBJ2-3; D is uncertain. The CDR3 is made up of 13 amino acids. Per germline, CDR1 SGHVS and CDR2 FQNEAQ. Trimming removed 5 bases at V and 6 bases at J, with 12 bases between. The DNA of the CDR3 is TGTGCCAGCAGCAACGGACGGGCGGATACGCAGTATTTT. Encoded protein: CASSNGRADTQYF.